This T cell receptor (beta chain) stems from a study of CD8 T cells in Susac syndrome. A quantity of about 0.45 to 1 ug RNA underwent reverse transcription using random hexamers. It was immunoSEQ multiplex PCR that amplified TCR beta CDR3 across 54 Vbeta and 13 Jbeta. MiXCR, applied by TCRdb to the immunoSEQ multiplex PCR reads, yields one record per CDR3 protein. The profile shows 130,000 or so distinct CDR3 sequences, approximately 94% of them singletons. Overall study findings and caveats: Acknowledgment was made by the study that its TCR sequencing and HLA analysis involved a relatively small number of individuals.

Controls were drawn from healthy donors and were matched for age and sex. Worth noting for this clonotype: Antigen: not known.

Germline V gives CDR1 LGHDT, CDR2 YNNKEL (reference sequence). Trimming shortened V by 4 bases and J by 0 bases, and 16 bases separated the two germline ends. The CDR3 has 17 amino acids. This sequence was found in a human donor in good health. The sample comprised CD4+ T cells from PBMCs. The chain uses TRBV3-1 and TRBJ1-3, with a possible D match to TRBD1 (5 bases). As DNA, the CDR3 is TGTGCCAGCAGCCTTTCGGACACTTCCTACTCTGGAAACACCATATATTTT. Protein sequence: CASSLSDTSYSGNTIYF.